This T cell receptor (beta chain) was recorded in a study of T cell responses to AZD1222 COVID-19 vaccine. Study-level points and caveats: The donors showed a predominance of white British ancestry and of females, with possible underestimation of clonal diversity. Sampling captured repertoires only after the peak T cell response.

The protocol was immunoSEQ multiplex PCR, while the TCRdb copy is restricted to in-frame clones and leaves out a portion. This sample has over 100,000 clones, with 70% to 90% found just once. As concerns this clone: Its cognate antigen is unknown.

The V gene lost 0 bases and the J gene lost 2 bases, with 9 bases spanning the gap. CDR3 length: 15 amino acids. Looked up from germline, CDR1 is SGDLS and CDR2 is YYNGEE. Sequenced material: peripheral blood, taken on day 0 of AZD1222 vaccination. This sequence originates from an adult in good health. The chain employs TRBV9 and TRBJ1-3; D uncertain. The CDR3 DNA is TGTGCCAGCAGCGTAGTGGGGTGGGCTGGAAACACCATATATTTT. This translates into CASSVVGWAGNTIYF. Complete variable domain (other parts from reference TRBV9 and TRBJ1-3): DSGVTQTPKHLITATGQRVTLRCSPRSGDLSVYWYQQSLDQGLQFLIQYYNGEERAKGNILERFSAQQFPDLHSELNLSSLELGDSALYFCASSVVGWAGNTIYFGEGSWLTVV.